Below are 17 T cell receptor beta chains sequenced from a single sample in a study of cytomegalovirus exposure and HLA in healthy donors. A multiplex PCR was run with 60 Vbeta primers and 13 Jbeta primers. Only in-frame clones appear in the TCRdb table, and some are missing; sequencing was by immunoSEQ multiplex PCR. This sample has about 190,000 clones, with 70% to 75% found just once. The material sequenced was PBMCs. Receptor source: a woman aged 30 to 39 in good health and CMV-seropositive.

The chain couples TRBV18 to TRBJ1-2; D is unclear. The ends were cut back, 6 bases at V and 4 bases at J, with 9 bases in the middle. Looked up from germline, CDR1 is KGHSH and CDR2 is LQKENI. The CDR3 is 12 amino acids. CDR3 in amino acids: CASSPGGYGYTF. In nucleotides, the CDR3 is TGTGCCAGCTCCCCAGGAGGCTATGGCTACACCTTC.

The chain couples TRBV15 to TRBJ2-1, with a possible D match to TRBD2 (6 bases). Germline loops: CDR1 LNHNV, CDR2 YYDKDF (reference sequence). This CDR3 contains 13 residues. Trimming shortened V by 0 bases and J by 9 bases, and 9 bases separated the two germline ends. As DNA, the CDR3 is TGTGCCACCAGCAGAGATCTCGGGAGTGAGCAGTTCTTC. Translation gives CATSRDLGSEQFF.

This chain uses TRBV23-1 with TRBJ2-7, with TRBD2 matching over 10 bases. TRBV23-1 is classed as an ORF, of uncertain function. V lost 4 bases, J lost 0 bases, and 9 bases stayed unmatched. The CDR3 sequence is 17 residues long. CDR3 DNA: TGCGCCAGCAGTCTAGGGACTAGCGAAAGCCTCTCCTACGAGCAGTACTTC. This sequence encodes CASSLGTSESLSYEQYF.

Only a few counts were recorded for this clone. This chain's CDR3 is CASSLGSGRNYNEQFF. In DNA, the CDR3 is TGTGCCAGCAGCTTGGGTAGCGGGAGGAACTACAATGAGCAGTTCTTC. The chain joins TRBV5-4 to TRBJ2-1; TRBD2 agrees at 10 bases. There are 16 residues in the CDR3. CDR1 is SGHNT and CDR2 is YYREEE in the germline V gene (reference sequence). Losses at the gene ends were 0 bases for V and 3 bases for J; bases not matched to a gene: 3.

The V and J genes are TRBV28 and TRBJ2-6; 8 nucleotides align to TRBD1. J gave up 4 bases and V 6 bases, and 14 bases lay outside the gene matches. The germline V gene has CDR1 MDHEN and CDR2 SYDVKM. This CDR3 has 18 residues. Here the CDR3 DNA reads TGTGCCAGCAGCCCAATAAAATGGACAGGGTTCGGGGCCAACGTCCTGACTTTC. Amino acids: CASSPIKWTGFGANVLTF.

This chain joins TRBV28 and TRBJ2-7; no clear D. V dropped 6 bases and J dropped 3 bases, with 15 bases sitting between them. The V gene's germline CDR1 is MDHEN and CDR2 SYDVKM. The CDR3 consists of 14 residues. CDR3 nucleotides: TGTGCCAGCAGCCTTGAGGTCTCCCGCTACGAGCAGTACTTC. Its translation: CASSLEVSRYEQYF.

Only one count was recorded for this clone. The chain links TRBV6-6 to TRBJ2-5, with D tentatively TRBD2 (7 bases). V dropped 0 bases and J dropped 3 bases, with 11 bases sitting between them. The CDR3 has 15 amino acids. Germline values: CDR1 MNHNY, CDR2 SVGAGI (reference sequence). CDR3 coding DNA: TGTGCCAGCAGTTACTCGAGCGGGACAAAAGAGACCCAGTACTTC. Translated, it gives CASSYSSGTKETQYF.

DNA for the CDR3: TGTGCCAGCAGCCACAACTTCAGGGGTACTGAAGCTTTCTTT. Its translation is CASSHNFRGTEAFF. The chain couples TRBV14 to TRBJ1-1; D perhaps matches TRBD1 (6 bases). The CDR3 consists of 14 residues. Germline loops: CDR1 SGHDN, CDR2 FVKESK. V was trimmed by 3 bases and J by 5 bases, leaving 13 bases between them.

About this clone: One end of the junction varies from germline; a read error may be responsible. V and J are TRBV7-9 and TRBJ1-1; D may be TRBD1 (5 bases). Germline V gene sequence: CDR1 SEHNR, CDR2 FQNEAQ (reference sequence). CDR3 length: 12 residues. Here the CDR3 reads CSSSLGAGRAFF. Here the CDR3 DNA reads TGTTCCAGCAGCTTAGGGGCAGGGCGGGCTTTCTTT. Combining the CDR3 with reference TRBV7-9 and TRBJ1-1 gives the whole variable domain DTGVSQNPRHKITKRGQNVTFRCDPISEHNRLYWYRQTLGQGPEFLTYFQNEAQLEKSRLLSDRFSAERPKGSFSTLEIQRTEQGDSAMYLCSSSLGAGRAFFGQGTRLTVV.

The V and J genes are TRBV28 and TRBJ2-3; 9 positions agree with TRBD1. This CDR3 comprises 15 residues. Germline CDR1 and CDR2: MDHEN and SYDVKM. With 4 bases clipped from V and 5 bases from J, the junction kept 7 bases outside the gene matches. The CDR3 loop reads CASSWSQGAKDTQYF. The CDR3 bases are TGTGCCAGCAGTTGGTCACAGGGGGCGAAAGATACGCAGTATTTT.

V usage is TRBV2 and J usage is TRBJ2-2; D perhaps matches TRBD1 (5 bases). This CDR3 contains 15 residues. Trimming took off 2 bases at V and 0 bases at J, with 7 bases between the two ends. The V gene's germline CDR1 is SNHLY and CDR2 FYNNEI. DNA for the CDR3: TGTGCCAGCAGTGAACAGACAGCGAACACCGGGGAGCTGTTTTTT. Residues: CASSEQTANTGELFF.

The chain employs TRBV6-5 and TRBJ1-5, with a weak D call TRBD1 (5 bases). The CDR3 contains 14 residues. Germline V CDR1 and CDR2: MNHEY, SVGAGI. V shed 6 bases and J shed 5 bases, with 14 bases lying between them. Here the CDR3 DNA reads TGTGCCAGCAGCCGCAGACAGTGGGATCAGCCCCAGCATTTT. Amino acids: CASSRRQWDQPQHF.

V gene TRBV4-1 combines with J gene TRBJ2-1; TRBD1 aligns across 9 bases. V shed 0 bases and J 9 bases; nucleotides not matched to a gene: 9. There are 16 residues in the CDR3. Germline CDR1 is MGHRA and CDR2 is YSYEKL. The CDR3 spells CASSQDKGQGFSEQFF. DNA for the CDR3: TGCGCCAGCAGCCAAGACAAGGGACAGGGTTTCTCTGAGCAGTTCTTC.

The CDR3 loop is CASSLAGAYTGELFF. The CDR3 DNA sequence: TGTGCCAGCAGCTTAGCGGGAGCATACACCGGGGAGCTGTTTTTT. V gene TRBV11-1 combines with J gene TRBJ2-2; D is perhaps TRBD2 (5 bases). Germline lookup yields CDR1 SGHAT and CDR2 FQDESV (reference sequence). This CDR3 comprises 15 residues. The V and J ends lost 0 bases and 3 bases respectively, with 8 bases between them. Looking up the rest from reference TRBV11-1 and TRBJ2-2 gives the full variable domain: EAEVAQSPRYKITEKSQAVAFWCDPISGHATLYWYRQILGQGPELLVQFQDESVVDDSQLPKDRFSAERLKGVDSTLKIQPAELGDSAMYLCASSLAGAYTGELFFGEGSRLTVL.

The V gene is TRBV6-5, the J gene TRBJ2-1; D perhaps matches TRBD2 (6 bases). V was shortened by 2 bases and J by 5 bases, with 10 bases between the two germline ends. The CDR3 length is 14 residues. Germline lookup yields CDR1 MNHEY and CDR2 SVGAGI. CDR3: CASSYGTGDNEQFF. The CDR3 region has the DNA TGTGCCAGCAGTTACGGGACGGGGGACAATGAGCAGTTCTTC.

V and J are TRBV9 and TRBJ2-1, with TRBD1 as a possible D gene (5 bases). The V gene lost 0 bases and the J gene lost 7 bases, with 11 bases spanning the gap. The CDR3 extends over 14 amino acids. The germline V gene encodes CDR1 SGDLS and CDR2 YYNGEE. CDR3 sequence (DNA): TGTGCCAGCAGCGTAGATTCCAGGGTAAATGAGCAGTTCTTC. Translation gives CASSVDSRVNEQFF.

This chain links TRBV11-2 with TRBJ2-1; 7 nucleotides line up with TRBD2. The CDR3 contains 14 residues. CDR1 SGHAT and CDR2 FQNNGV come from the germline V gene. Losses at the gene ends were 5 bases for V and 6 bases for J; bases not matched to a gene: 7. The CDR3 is CASSRAGAFNEQFF. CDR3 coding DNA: TGTGCCAGCAGCCGGGCGGGAGCATTCAATGAGCAGTTCTTC. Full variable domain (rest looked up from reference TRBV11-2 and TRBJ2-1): EAGVAQSPRYKIIEKRQSVAFWCNPISGHATLYWYQQILGQGPKLLIQFQNNGVVDDSQLPKDRFSAERLKGVDSTLKIQPAKLEDSAVYLCASSRAGAFNEQFFGPGTRLTVL.